One T cell receptor beta chain is described in this entry. The data were obtained in a study of shared clonotypes between healthy human individuals. The assay was run at deep level. The table came from immunoSEQ multiplex PCR; TCRdb's copy has only in-frame clones and leaves some out. The data hold roughly 2 million clones, with roughly 94% observed a single time. The CDR3 runs 14 residues. V shed 4 bases and J 7 bases; nucleotides not matched to a gene: 9. The germline gives CDR1 SGDLS, CDR2 YYNGEE. The sequencing sample was made of naive CD4+ T cells sorted from blood. Subset defined: CD45RA+ positively selected. This chain uses TRBV9 with TRBJ2-7; the match to TRBD2 covers 9 bases. The clonotype originates from a man younger than 35 in good health. CDR3 nucleotide sequence: TGTGCCAGCAGCCCTAGCGGGGCCCGCTGGGAGCAGTACTTC. It specifies CASSPSGARWEQYF.